What follows are 28 T cell receptor beta chains derived from one specimen sequenced in a study of cytomegalovirus exposure and HLA in healthy donors. Data came from immunoSEQ multiplex PCR; TCRdb stores just in-frame clones and leaves some out. Of fewer than 200,000 clones listed, around nine tenths are singletons. The specimen was PBMCs. These receptors were taken from a woman aged 25 to 39 in good health and CMV-seronegative.

Concerning this clone itself: Compared with germline, one end of the junction differs, possibly owing to a read error. The chain is built from TRBV4-1 and TRBJ1-1; the D is unclear. CDR1 and CDR2 (germline): MGHRA, YSYEKL. The CDR3 has 14 amino acids. CDR3 residues: CASRQVGGNTEAFF. In nucleotides, the CDR3 is TGCGCCAGCAGACAAGTCGGTGGGAACACTGAAGCTTTCTTT.

This clone came up a few times. The genes are TRBV19 and TRBJ1-5; 7 bases align to TRBD1. The V gene's germline CDR1 is LNHDA and CDR2 SQIVND (reference sequence). The J segment lost 6 bases and the V segment lost 4 bases, leaving 9 bases of the junction unmatched. The CDR3 is 15 residues long. CDR3 region: CASSKGATSRQPQHF. The CDR3 bases are TGTGCCAGTAGTAAGGGGGCGACGTCTCGTCAGCCCCAGCATTTT.

V and J are TRBV6-1 and TRBJ2-2; D is unclear. From germline, CDR1 is MNHNS and CDR2 SASEGT. The CDR3 consists of 15 residues. V was clipped by 6 bases and J by 3 bases, with 14 bases between them. This chain's CDR3 is CASRVTATHTGELFF. The CDR3 DNA is TGTGCCAGCAGGGTTACAGCCACTCACACCGGGGAGCTGTTTTTT.

The chain has TRBV6-5 and TRBJ2-1; no clear D. Germline loops: CDR1 MNHEY, CDR2 SVGAGI. V was cut by 0 bases and J by 0 bases, with 6 bases left in between. The CDR3 runs 15 residues. For the CDR3, the DNA is TGTGCCAGCAGTTACTCGGAGAGCTCCTACAATGAGCAGTTCTTC. Amino acid sequence: CASSYSESSYNEQFF.

J is TRBJ2-5 and V is TRBV27, with unresolved D. The germline V gene has CDR1 MNHEY and CDR2 SMNVEV (reference sequence). V was clipped by 3 bases and J by 1 base, with 15 bases between them. This CDR3 region has 16 residues. The CDR3 DNA sequence: TGTGCCAGCAGTTTCCTAGGCTTGAGAGGCCAAGAGACCCAGTACTTC. This encodes CASSFLGLRGQETQYF.

The chain links TRBV5-1 to TRBJ2-1; D might be TRBD2 (6 bases). Germline CDR1 SGHRS, CDR2 YFSETQ. Trimming cost V 0 bases and J 10 bases, with 14 bases left between them. The CDR3 totals 14 residues. The CDR3 DNA follows: TGCGCCAGCAGCTTGGAAGGTAGGGAGGACGAGCAGTTCTTC. This codes for CASSLEGREDEQFF.

This clone appeared once. DNA of the CDR3: TGTGCCAGCAGCATCACGGGTAACTATGGCTACACCTTC. Translation: CASSITGNYGYTF. The J gene is TRBJ1-2, the V gene TRBV5-6; D ambiguous. CDR1 SGHDT and CDR2 YYEEEE come from the germline V gene. The CDR3 sequence is 13 residues long. The V end lost 4 bases, the J end lost 1 base, and 8 bases lay between the germline ends. Variable domain in full (rest from reference TRBV5-6 and TRBJ1-2): DAGVTQSPTHLIKTRGQQVTLRCSPKSGHDTVSWYQQALGQGPQFIFQYYEEEERQRGNFPDRFSGHQFPNYSSELNVNALLLGDSALYLCASSITGNYGYTFGSGTRLTVV.

This chain connects TRBV27 to TRBJ1-1; TRBD1 might be the D (6 bases). Trimming took 5 bases from V and 0 from J, leaving 16 bases between them. Germline lookup yields CDR1 MNHEY and CDR2 SMNVEV (reference sequence). The CDR3 totals 16 residues. For the CDR3, the DNA is TGTGCCAGCAGTCCACGGCCCGGGACACTGAACACTGAAGCTTTCTTT. It yields the protein CASSPRPGTLNTEAFF.

This clone came up a few times. The chain uses TRBV6-1 and TRBJ1-5; 7 bases align to TRBD1. The CDR3 length is 15 residues. V lost 4 bases, J lost 5 bases, and 8 bases stayed unmatched. CDR1 and CDR2 (germline): MNHNS, SASEGT. The DNA of the CDR3 is TGTGCCAGCAGTGGAAACAGGGGCGGCGATCAGCCCCAGCATTTT. Its translation: CASSGNRGGDQPQHF.

CDR3 residues: CASSPVEGAYGYTF. The CDR3 coding sequence is TGTGCCAGCTCCCCGGTGGAGGGGGCGTATGGCTACACCTTC. The chain is built from TRBV18 and TRBJ1-2; the match to TRBD1 covers 7 bases. The CDR3 runs 14 residues. V lost 6 bases, J lost 5 bases, and 9 bases stayed unmatched. CDR1 and CDR2 (germline): KGHSH, LQKENI.

CDR3 sequence (DNA): TGCGCCAGCAGCCTAACCCCCGCTCTAGCGGGGGGCGGTGAGCAGTTCTTC. It codes for CASSLTPALAGGGEQFF. This chain connects TRBV4-1 to TRBJ2-1; TRBD2 matches at 11 bases. V was pared by 4 bases and J by 9 bases, with 14 bases of the junction left unmatched. Germline CDR1 MGHRA, CDR2 YSYEKL. CDR3 length equals 17 residues.

This chain links TRBV4-1 with TRBJ2-1; D is possibly TRBD2 (6 bases). This CDR3 region has 16 residues. V was trimmed by 1 base and J by 10 bases, leaving 20 bases between them. Germline-derived CDR1 and CDR2 are MGHRA and YSYEKL. The CDR3 DNA sequence: TGCGCCAGCAGCCAAGTGGAGGGGCCCACGAATAGCGAGCAGTTCTTC. Its translation is CASSQVEGPTNSEQFF.

This CDR3 is CAISAGMEQPQHF. The CDR3 region has the DNA TGTGCCATCAGTGCAGGGATGGAACAGCCCCAGCATTTT. The rearrangement links TRBV10-3 to TRBJ1-5; the D gene is possibly TRBD1 (5 bases). Germline CDR1 ENHRY, CDR2 SYGVKD. Trimming stripped 4 bases from V and 7 bases from J, with 11 bases between. The CDR3 has 13 residues.

The J gene is TRBJ1-5, the V gene TRBV19; no clear D. Per the germline V gene, CDR1 is LNHDA and CDR2 is SQIVND (reference sequence). V was shortened by 4 bases and J by 2 bases, with 12 bases between the two germline ends. The CDR3 consists of 15 residues. CDR3 amino acids: CASSKVKGGNQPQHF. The CDR3 nucleotides are TGTGCCAGTAGTAAGGTGAAGGGAGGCAATCAGCCCCAGCATTTT. Looking up the rest from reference TRBV19 and TRBJ1-5 gives the full variable domain: DGGITQSPKYLFRKEGQNVTLSCEQNLNHDAMYWYRQDPGQGLRLIYYSQIVNDFQKGDIAEGYSVSREKKESFPLTVTSAQKNPTAFYLCASSKVKGGNQPQHFGDGTRLSIL.

This clone was recorded many times. In DNA form, the CDR3 reads TGTGCCAGCAGCCCCGGGACAGGGGACACCGGGGAGCTGTTTTTT. Amino acid sequence: CASSPGTGDTGELFF. The chain couples TRBV6-4 to TRBJ2-2; 10 bases line up with TRBD1. The CDR3 spans 15 residues. V was pared by 6 bases and J by 3 bases, with 4 bases of the junction left unmatched. Germline V CDR1 and CDR2: MRHNA, SNTAGT.

The CDR3 reads CASSISWSDNEQFF. The CDR3 region has the DNA TGTGCCAGTAGTATATCATGGTCGGACAATGAGCAGTTCTTC. J is TRBJ2-1 and V is TRBV19; no reliable D call. The CDR3 contains 14 residues. CDR1 and CDR2 (germline): LNHDA, SQIVND (reference sequence). The V end lost 2 bases, the J end lost 5 bases, and 10 bases lay between the germline ends.

This chain uses TRBV27 with TRBJ1-5; 11 bases agree with TRBD1. Germline trimming cut 8 bases from V and 9 bases from J; bases unmatched to any gene: 15. This CDR3 region has 16 residues. Germline V gene data show CDR1 as MNHEY and CDR2 as SMNVEV (reference sequence). This CDR3 reads CASGTGGFSSIRPQHF. CDR3 DNA sequence: TGTGCCAGCGGGACAGGGGGTTTCTCCTCCATACGGCCCCAGCATTTT.

This rearrangement joins TRBV7-9 to TRBJ2-5; 7 nucleotides match TRBD2. Trimming took 5 bases from V and 1 from J; bases not matched to a gene: 10. CDR1 is SEHNR and CDR2 is FQNEAQ in the germline V gene (reference sequence). The CDR3 has 16 residues. This chain's CDR3 is CASSLPGRVIQETQYF. The CDR3 nucleotides read TGTGCCAGCAGCCTCCCGGGGAGGGTTATCCAAGAGACCCAGTACTTC.

The chain carries TRBV7-9 and TRBJ2-5; 13 bases agree with TRBD2. Germline loops: CDR1 SEHNR, CDR2 FQNEAQ (reference sequence). The CDR3 is made up of 16 amino acids. V lost 5 bases to trimming and J lost 5 bases; unmatched junction nucleotides: 8. The CDR3, as DNA: TGTGCCAGCAGCGCGGGACTAGCGGGGACCGGGGAGACCCAGTACTTC. It specifies CASSAGLAGTGETQYF.

The rearrangement joins TRBV19 to TRBJ1-1; D may be TRBD1 (6 bases). The CDR3 loop spans 11 amino acids. Germline V gene sequence: CDR1 LNHDA, CDR2 SQIVND (reference sequence). V dropped 8 bases and J dropped 4 bases, with 8 bases sitting between them. CDR3 bases: TGTGCCAGTTCACAGGGCACTGAAGCTTTCTTT. Its translation: CASSQGTEAFF. The full variable domain, rest sourced from reference TRBV19 and TRBJ1-1, is DGGITQSPKYLFRKEGQNVTLSCEQNLNHDAMYWYRQDPGQGLRLIYYSQIVNDFQKGDIAEGYSVSREKKESFPLTVTSAQKNPTAFYLCASSQGTEAFFGQGTRLTVV.

The table lists this clone with a few counts. The CDR3 is CASSVAVGGSPLHF. The CDR3 bases are TGTGCCAGCAGCGTAGCGGTAGGGGGTTCACCCCTCCACTTT. The chain carries TRBV9 and TRBJ1-6, with D tentatively TRBD1 (6 bases). CDR3 length equals 14 residues. Trimming took off 0 bases at V and 9 bases at J, with 10 bases between the two ends. The germline CDR1 and CDR2 sequences are SGDLS and YYNGEE.

The chain combines TRBV4-3 with TRBJ2-7, with TRBD2 identical over 10 bases. The CDR3 is 15 amino acids. J lost 7 bases, V lost 1 base, and 7 bases had no gene match. The germline gives CDR1 LGHNA, CDR2 YSLEER. The CDR3 DNA is TGCGCCAGCAGCCAAGTAAGCGGGGGGGCTGCGGAGCAGTACTTC. This translates into CASSQVSGGAAEQYF.

This clone appeared a single time. The rearrangement links TRBV25-1 to TRBJ2-7; D perhaps matches TRBD1 (6 bases). The CDR3 consists of 12 residues. The germline CDR1 and CDR2 sequences are MGHDK and SYGVNS. The V end lost 7 bases, the J end lost 0 bases, and 7 bases lay between the germline ends. CDR3 protein: CASKGGSYEQYF. The CDR3 DNA reads as TGTGCCAGCAAAGGGGGCTCCTACGAGCAGTACTTC.

This chain uses TRBV7-9 with TRBJ1-1, with D perhaps matching TRBD1 (5 bases). This CDR3 has 13 amino acids. Germline CDR1 SEHNR, CDR2 FQNEAQ (reference sequence). V was trimmed by 4 bases and J by 4 bases, leaving 10 bases between them. The CDR3 DNA reads as TGTGCCAGCAGCTCACAGGAGGGCACTGAAGCTTTCTTT. This gives the protein CASSSQEGTEAFF.

This chain connects TRBV2 to TRBJ2-3; perhaps TRBD2 as D (6 bases). CDR3 size: 16 residues. Between the trimmed V and J ends, which lost 3 bases and 2 bases, there was a span of 15 bases. Germline V gene lookup returns CDR1 SNHLY and CDR2 FYNNEI. CDR3 region: CASSDRGRRHTDTQYF. DNA for the CDR3: TGTGCCAGCAGTGATAGAGGGAGGAGGCACACAGATACGCAGTATTTT.

The chain uses TRBV19 and TRBJ2-1; 8 bases are shared with TRBD2. Trimming at V came to 4 bases and at J to 9 bases, leaving 8 bases not matched to a gene. Germline-derived CDR1 and CDR2 are LNHDA and SQIVND (reference sequence). The CDR3 covers 14 residues. The CDR3 loop is CASSRSPGLGEQFF. CDR3 nucleotide sequence: TGTGCCAGTAGTAGATCCCCGGGACTAGGTGAGCAGTTCTTC.

This chain uses TRBV27 with TRBJ2-1, with 8 bases aligning to TRBD2. The ends lost 5 bases at V and 7 bases at J; junction bases unmatched: 4. Germline V gene data show CDR1 as MNHEY and CDR2 as SMNVEV (reference sequence). CDR3 size: 13 residues. The CDR3 is CASSTLAGNEQFF. In DNA form, the CDR3 reads TGTGCCAGCAGTACCTTAGCGGGAAATGAGCAGTTCTTC.

The gene calls are TRBV5-4 and TRBJ2-2, with a weak D call TRBD2 (5 bases). The CDR3 is made up of 13 amino acids. V lost 3 bases to trimming and J lost 7 bases, with 10 bases between them. Per germline, CDR1 SGHNT and CDR2 YYREEE (reference sequence). CDR3 region: CASSSDSIGELFF. CDR3 in DNA: TGTGCCAGCAGCTCGGACTCTATCGGGGAGCTGTTTTTT.